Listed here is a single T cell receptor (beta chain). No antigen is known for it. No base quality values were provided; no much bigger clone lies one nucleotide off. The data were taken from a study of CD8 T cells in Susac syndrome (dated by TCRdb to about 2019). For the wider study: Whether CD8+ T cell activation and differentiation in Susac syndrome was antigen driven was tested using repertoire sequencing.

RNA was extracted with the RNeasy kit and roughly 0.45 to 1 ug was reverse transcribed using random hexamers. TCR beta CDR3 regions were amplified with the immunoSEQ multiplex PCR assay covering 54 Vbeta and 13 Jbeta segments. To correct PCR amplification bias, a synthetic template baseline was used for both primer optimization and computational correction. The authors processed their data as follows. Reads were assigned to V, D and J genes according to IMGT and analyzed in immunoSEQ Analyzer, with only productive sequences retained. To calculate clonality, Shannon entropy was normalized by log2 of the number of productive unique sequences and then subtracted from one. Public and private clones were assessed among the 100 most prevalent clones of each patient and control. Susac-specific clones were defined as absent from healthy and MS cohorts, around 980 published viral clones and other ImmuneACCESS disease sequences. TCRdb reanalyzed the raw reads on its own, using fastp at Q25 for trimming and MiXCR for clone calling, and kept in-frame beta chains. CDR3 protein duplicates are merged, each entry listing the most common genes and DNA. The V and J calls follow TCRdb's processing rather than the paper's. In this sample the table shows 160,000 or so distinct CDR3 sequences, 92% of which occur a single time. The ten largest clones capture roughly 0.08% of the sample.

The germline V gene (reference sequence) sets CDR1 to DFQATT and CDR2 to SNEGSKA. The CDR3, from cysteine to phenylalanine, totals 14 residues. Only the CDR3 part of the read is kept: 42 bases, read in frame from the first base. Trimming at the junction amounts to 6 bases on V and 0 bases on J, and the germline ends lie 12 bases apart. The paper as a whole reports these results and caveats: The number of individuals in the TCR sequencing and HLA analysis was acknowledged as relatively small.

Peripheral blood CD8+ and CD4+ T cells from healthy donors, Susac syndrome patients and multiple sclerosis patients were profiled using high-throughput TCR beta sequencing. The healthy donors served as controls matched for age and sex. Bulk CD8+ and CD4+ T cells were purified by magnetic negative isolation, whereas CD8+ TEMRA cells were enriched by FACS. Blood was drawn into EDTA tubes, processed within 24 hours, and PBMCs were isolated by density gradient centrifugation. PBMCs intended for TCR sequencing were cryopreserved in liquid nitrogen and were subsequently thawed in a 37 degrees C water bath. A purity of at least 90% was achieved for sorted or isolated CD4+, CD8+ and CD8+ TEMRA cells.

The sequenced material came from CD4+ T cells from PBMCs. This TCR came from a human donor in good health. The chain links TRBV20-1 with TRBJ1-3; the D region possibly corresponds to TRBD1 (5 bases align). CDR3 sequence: CSATSGHSGNTIYF. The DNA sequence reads TGCAGTGCCACCTCAGGGCACTCTGGAAACACCATATATTTT.